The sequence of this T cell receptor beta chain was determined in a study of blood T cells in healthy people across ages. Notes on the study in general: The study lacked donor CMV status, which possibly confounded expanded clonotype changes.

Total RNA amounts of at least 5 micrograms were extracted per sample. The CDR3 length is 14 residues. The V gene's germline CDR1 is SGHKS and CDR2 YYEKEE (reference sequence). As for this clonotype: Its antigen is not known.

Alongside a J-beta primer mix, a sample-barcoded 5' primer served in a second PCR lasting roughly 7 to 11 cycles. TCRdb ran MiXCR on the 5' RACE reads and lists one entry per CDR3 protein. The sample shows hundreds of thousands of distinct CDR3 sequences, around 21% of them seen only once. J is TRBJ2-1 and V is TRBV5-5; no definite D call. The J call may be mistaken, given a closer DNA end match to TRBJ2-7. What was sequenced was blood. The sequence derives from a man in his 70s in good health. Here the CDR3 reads CASSLALTPYEQYF. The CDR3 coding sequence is TGTGCCAGCAGCTTGGCGCTTACACCCTACGAGCAGTACTTC.